This TCR beta chain was sequenced for a study of CD8 T cells in ankylosing spondylitis (dated by TCRdb to about 2017). Study-wide context: T cell receptor beta repertoires were profiled in healthy donors and ankylosing spondylitis patients so that disease-linked TCR variants could be found. The whole study cohort included 85 to 120 healthy donors and 25 ankylosing spondylitis patients. Peripheral blood samples were taken, and synovial fluid was additionally collected from ankylosing spondylitis patients.

This clonotype was seen only a few times. It has no known antigen specificity. There are no base qualities to consult, and no much larger clone falls within one base. Instrument used: Illumina HiSeq 2500. TCR beta libraries were prepared by quantitative 5'-RACE with molecular barcodes. The authors' pipeline ran thus. A new computational method, built on a probabilistic model of VDJ rearrangement, was used to identify disease-linked TCR variants. TCRdb redid the processing of the public reads, applying fastp at Q25 and MiXCR, and retained in-frame beta chains. Each entry is one CDR3 protein sequence, shown with its most common DNA and genes. V and J calls and clone size were set by TCRdb, not the authors. The sample table records under 950,000 distinct CDR3 sequences; under 20% of these occur just once. Approximately 18% of the sample rests with the top ten. What the work shows at the level of the full study, not this receptor alone: Some of the motif variants had been reported before in the synovial fluid and blood of reactive arthritis patients, a finding that suggests common disease-initiation mechanisms. The disease-linked clones had a CD8+ phenotype and were found at relatively low frequencies in peripheral blood. According to the report, matched synovial fluid samples from ankylosing spondylitis patients were significantly enriched for the disease-linked clones. A TCR beta motif made up of several highly homologous amino acid variants appeared to be characteristic of blood from ankylosing spondylitis patients.

Measured from the cysteine to the phenylalanine, the CDR3 is 14 residues long. The retained sequence is limited to the CDR3, 42 bases, with the frame set at the first base. Trimming takes 0 bases from V and 4 bases from J, and the germline ends sit 10 bases apart. From the germline V gene, CDR1 is SGHDT and CDR2 is YYEEEE. The specimen sequenced was blood, either unsorted or a sorted T cell fraction (not recorded which). This sequence uses TRBV5-6 and TRBJ1-2, with TRBD1 perhaps the D gene, on 5 matching bases. This TCR was recovered from a male donor with ankylosing spondylitis. The CDR3 region has the sequence CASSLDRFAYGYTF. Read as DNA, the sequence is TGTGCCAGCAGCTTGGACAGGTTTGCCTATGGCTACACCTTC.